These 8 T cell receptor beta chains came from one sample sequenced in a study of cytomegalovirus exposure and HLA in healthy donors. The primer mix had 60 Vbeta and 13 Jbeta primers. The protocol was immunoSEQ multiplex PCR, while the TCRdb copy is restricted to in-frame clones and leaves out a portion. Of under 200,000 clones listed, approximately 71% are singletons. The sequencing sample was made of PBMCs. The source is a male donor in good health and CMV-seronegative.

This clone was seen a few times. V gene TRBV7-9 combines with J gene TRBJ2-3; 7 bases are shared with TRBD2. The CDR3 has 15 residues. V was clipped by 0 bases and J by 3 bases; unmatched bases: 3. The germline V gene encodes CDR1 SEHNR and CDR2 FQNEAQ (reference sequence). DNA of the CDR3: TGTGCCAGCAGCTTAGCGCTAGCGGCTACAGATACGCAGTATTTT. It encodes CASSLALAATDTQYF.

Here the CDR3 reads CASSRSFNQPQHF. CDR3 sequence (DNA): TGTGCCAGTAGCCGGTCCTTCAATCAGCCCCAGCATTTT. This chain uses TRBV19 with TRBJ1-5; D gene ambiguous. The CDR3 covers 13 residues. Germline values: CDR1 LNHDA, CDR2 SQIVND (reference sequence). Trimming cost V 6 bases and J 3 bases, with 9 bases left between them.

This clone has only a few counts. J is TRBJ2-7 and V is TRBV5-1; 10 bases match TRBD1. Germline CDR1 and CDR2: SGHRS and YFSETQ. The J segment lost 5 bases and the V segment lost 3 bases, leaving 2 bases of the junction unmatched. This CDR3 has 13 residues. In DNA form, the CDR3 reads TGCGCCAGCAGCTGGGGACAGGGGAACGAGCAGTACTTC. Its protein product is CASSWGQGNEQYF.

The rearrangement joins TRBV4-1 to TRBJ1-3; weak D call: TRBD1 (6 bases). CDR1 and CDR2 from the germline V gene are MGHRA and YSYEKL. The ends were cut back, 4 bases at V and 8 bases at J, with 12 bases in the middle. This CDR3 has 13 residues. CDR3: CASSPQGSDTIYF. The CDR3 nucleotides are TGCGCCAGCAGCCCCCAGGGGTCAGACACCATATATTTT.

This chain connects TRBV5-4 to TRBJ2-2, with 7 bases matching TRBD1. Germline loops: CDR1 SGHNT, CDR2 YYREEE (reference sequence). CDR3 length equals 15 residues. V shed 2 bases, J shed 3 bases, and the junction held 4 bases outside the gene matches. CDR3 residues: CASSFRQGYTGELFF. The CDR3 DNA is TGTGCCAGCAGCTTCCGACAGGGTTACACCGGGGAGCTGTTTTTT.

The chain carries TRBV5-1 and TRBJ2-7, with 9 positions matching TRBD2. Per the germline V gene, CDR1 is SGHRS and CDR2 is YFSETQ. CDR3 length: 18 residues. The J segment lost 0 bases and the V segment lost 3 bases, leaving 13 bases of the junction unmatched. CDR3 residues: CASSWGLAPTTLSYEQYF. The CDR3 DNA reads TGCGCCAGCAGCTGGGGACTAGCCCCCACGACCCTCTCCTACGAGCAGTACTTC.

This chain links TRBV11-2 with TRBJ2-7; TRBD2 matches at 13 bases. The trim removed 1 base at V and 3 bases at J, leaving 0 bases unmatched. CDR1 and CDR2 (germline): SGHAT, FQNNGV. The CDR3 is 15 amino acids. CDR3 sequence reads: CASSLGLAGGYEQYF. CDR3 coding DNA: TGTGCCAGCAGCTTAGGACTAGCGGGGGGCTACGAGCAGTACTTC. The full variable domain, completed using reference TRBV11-2 and TRBJ2-7, is EAGVAQSPRYKIIEKRQSVAFWCNPISGHATLYWYQQILGQGPKLLIQFQNNGVVDDSQLPKDRFSAERLKGVDSTLKIQPAKLEDSAVYLCASSLGLAGGYEQYFGPGTRLTVT.

This chain joins TRBV4-2 and TRBJ2-7; 7 nucleotides agree with TRBD2. The CDR3 totals 16 residues. The trim removed 1 base at V and 2 bases at J, leaving 8 bases unmatched. Germline V CDR1 and CDR2: LGHNA, YNFKEQ. The DNA of the CDR3 is TGTGCCAGCAGCCAAGGGAGATCTAGCGGCACCTACGAGCAGTACTTC. Its protein is CASSQGRSSGTYEQYF.